Listed below are T cell receptor beta chains from one sample, sequenced in a study of T cell repertoires in cytomegalovirus infection. Their antigens remain unidentified. Via MiXCR, TCRdb re-called the reads, giving one row per CDR3 protein. The sample lists about 400,000 distinct CDR3 sequences; about 35% were seen once. Sequencing used cultured PBMCs, obtained from culture after CMV antigen stimulation. Every receptor here comes from a human donor in good health (CMV status not recorded). Some clones in this sample may be carry-over from other donors' samples. Each CDR3 is given with its conserved first and last residue. D genes are given only for firm matches. Not every row has a clone size; where given, it reads once, few, many or a size class.

clone_size	v_call	j_call	d_call	cdr3_aa	cdr3_nt
-	TRBV28	TRBJ1-5	-	CASSPPYQPQHF	TGTGCCAGCAGTCCTCCTTATCAGCCCCAGCATTTT
-	TRBV29-1	TRBJ1-2	TRBD1	CSVTGTANLNYGYTF	TGCAGCGTGACCGGGACAGCCAATCTTAACTATGGCTACACCTTC
few	TRBV19	TRBJ2-4	TRBD1	CASSIDRVTKNIQYF	TGTGCCAGTAGTATCGACAGGGTGACCAAAAACATTCAGTACTTC
many	TRBV4-3	TRBJ2-6	-	CASSQDWLRGSGANVLTF	TGCGCCAGCAGCCAAGATTGGCTCAGGGGCTCTGGGGCCAACGTCCTGACTTTC
once	TRBV28	TRBJ2-7	-	CASSPLGQVDEQYF	TGTGCCAGCAGTCCCCTGGGACAAGTGGACGAGCAGTACTTC
many	TRBV7-2	TRBJ1-2	-	CASSLERQGGHGYTF	TGTGCCAGCAGCTTAGAGAGGCAGGGAGGTCATGGCTACACCTTC
-	TRBV9	TRBJ2-1	TRBD1	CASSGGTGSLRNEQFF	TGTGCCAGCAGCGGGGGGACAGGGTCCCTTCGGAATGAGCAGTTCTTC
-	TRBV6-5	TRBJ1-2	-	CASSYSAGSNYGYTF	TGTGCCAGCAGTTACTCGGCGGGATCTAACTATGGCTACACCTTC
-	TRBV6-1	TRBJ2-1	-	CASSETPLPSYNEQFF	TGTGCCAGCAGTGAAACACCCCTACCGTCCTACAATGAGCAGTTCTTC
-	TRBV28	TRBJ2-1	-	CASSFLTVSNEQFF	TGTGCCAGCAGTTTCCTGACAGTCAGCAATGAGCAGTTCTTC
few	TRBV12-3/TRBV12-4	TRBJ2-7	TRBD1	CASSPPTGYEQYF	TGTGCCAGCAGCCCCCCGACAGGGTACGAGCAGTACTTC
-	TRBV20-1	TRBJ2-7	TRBD1	CSATLRGQGKDYEQYF	TGCAGTGCTACCCTACGTGGACAGGGTAAAGACTACGAGCAGTACTTC
-	TRBV12-3/TRBV12-4	TRBJ2-7	-	CASSPLRRSRDYEQYF	TGTGCCAGCAGTCCACTACGGAGGAGTCGGGACTACGAGCAGTACTTC
few	TRBV4-2	TRBJ2-1	TRBD2	CASSQLEASGRDNEQFF	TGTGCCAGCAGCCAACTAGAGGCTAGCGGGAGGGACAATGAGCAGTTCTTC
few	TRBV28	TRBJ2-7	-	CASSFSIPHEQYF	TGTGCCAGCAGTTTTTCAATCCCCCACGAGCAGTACTTC
once	TRBV6-1	TRBJ2-5	-	CASSEFPGRGQETQYF	TGTGCCAGCAGTGAATTTCCGGGCCGAGGCCAAGAGACCCAGTACTTC
-	TRBV6-6	TRBJ1-1	-	CASSEAFF	TGTGCCAGCAGTGAGGCTTTCTTT
-	TRBV10-3	TRBJ2-1	-	CAISDPSLGGEKQFF	TGTGCCATCAGTGACCCCTCGCTCGGAGGAGAAAAGCAGTTCTTC
-	TRBV4-1	TRBJ2-7	TRBD1	CASSPGQGGVEQYF	TGCGCCAGCAGCCCGGGACAGGGCGGAGTCGAGCAGTACTTC
few	TRBV7-2	TRBJ2-1	-	CASTDYLHEQFF	TGTGCCAGCACCGATTACCTACATGAGCAGTTCTTC
-	TRBV29-1	TRBJ2-7	TRBD1	CSVSPSGGPYEQYF	TGCAGCGTTAGCCCCTCAGGGGGCCCCTACGAGCAGTACTTC
few	TRBV27	TRBJ1-2	TRBD1	CASSPQGARGYTF	TGTGCCAGCAGTCCTCAGGGGGCGCGGGGCTACACCTTC
-	TRBV5-6	TRBJ2-5	-	CASSDFLQETQYF	TGTGCCAGCAGCGATTTTCTCCAAGAGACCCAGTACTTC
few	TRBV19	TRBJ2-7	TRBD1	CASASGTVRDEQYF	TGTGCCAGTGCCTCCGGGACAGTGCGTGACGAGCAGTACTTC
once	TRBV18	TRBJ1-1	-	CASSPLAEAFF	TGTGCCAGCTCACCATTGGCTGAAGCTTTCTTT
-	TRBV7-9	TRBJ1-2	-	CASSLEAGPNYGYTF	TGTGCCAGCAGCTTAGAAGCAGGCCCTAACTATGGCTACACCTTC
-	TRBV27	TRBJ2-3	-	CASSLVRNTDTQYF	TGTGCCAGCAGTTTAGTACGGAACACAGATACGCAGTATTTT
many	TRBV2	TRBJ2-3	TRBD2	CASRVWTSAQRGDTQYF	TGTGCCAGCAGGGTCTGGACTAGCGCCCAAAGGGGAGATACGCAGTATTTT
-	TRBV27	TRBJ2-7	-	CASSLRGDEQYF	TGTGCCAGCAGTCTAAGGGGGGACGAGCAGTACTTC
-	TRBV27	TRBJ1-1	-	CASSQPHEKAFF	TGTGCCAGCAGTCAACCACACGAAAAAGCTTTCTTT
-	TRBV10-2	TRBJ2-1	-	CASGLQGNEQFF	TGCGCCAGCGGACTACAGGGGAATGAGCAGTTCTTC
once	TRBV2	TRBJ2-3	TRBD2	CASSKRELAVTDTQYF	TGTGCCAGCAGCAAAAGGGAACTAGCGGTCACAGATACGCAGTATTTT
-	TRBV12-3/TRBV12-4	TRBJ1-1	-	CASSLNMGTRAFF	TGTGCCAGCAGTTTAAACATGGGAACGCGTGCTTTCTTT
-	TRBV5-1	TRBJ2-2	TRBD2	CASSLATSGRNTGELFF	TGCGCCAGCAGCTTAGCCACTAGCGGAAGGAACACCGGGGAGCTGTTTTTT
-	TRBV4-1	TRBJ1-2	TRBD1	CASSQGVGTGDGYTF	TGCGCCAGCAGCCAAGGAGTAGGGACAGGGGACGGCTACACCTTC
many	TRBV12-3/TRBV12-4	TRBJ2-2	-	CASTPGEHRGRFF	TGTGCCAGCACCCCGGGCGAACACCGGGGACGATTTTTT
-	TRBV19	TRBJ2-2	TRBD2	CASSKEGTSGMSTGELFF	TGTGCCAGTAGTAAGGAGGGGACTAGCGGAATGAGCACCGGGGAGCTGTTTTTT
-	TRBV28	TRBJ1-5	TRBD1	CASSFRGHSNQPQHF	TGTGCCAGCAGTTTCAGGGGGCATAGCAATCAGCCCCAGCATTTT
-	TRBV25-1	TRBJ1-1	-	CASSESFTEAFF	TGTGCCAGCAGTGAATCATTCACTGAAGCTTTCTTT
-	TRBV20-1	TRBJ2-5	-	CSARDLLRAYQETQYF	TGCAGTGCTAGAGACTTGCTACGAGCCTATCAAGAGACCCAGTACTTC